This T cell receptor (beta chain) was retrieved from a study of blood T cell repertoires in COVID-19. Overall study: COVID-19 samples collected from the United States, Italy and Spain covered acute and convalescent phases. T cells, B-cell-depleted T cells, or PBMCs provided the cDNA or gDNA that served as material.

Original processing methods: Estimates of nucleated cell counts were drawn from the amplification of reference gene primers. The assay was immunoSEQ multiplex PCR, and TCRdb's table has in-frame clones only and misses some. V, J and clone size are those of that table, while D and trimming were read from the DNA. The table records roughly 390,000 clones, 85% of them present only once. The CDR3 loop spans 13 amino acids. Trimming took 3 bases from V and 6 from J, leaving 9 bases between them. The source is a woman under 30 with acute or convalescent COVID-19. V gene TRBV12-3 or TRBV12-4 combines with J gene TRBJ1-5; D not certain. The sample comprised peripheral blood. CDR3 protein: CASSFGEGQPQHF. For the CDR3, the DNA is TGTGCCAGCAGTTTTGGGGAGGGTCAGCCCCAGCATTTT.